This T cell receptor beta chain derives from a study of molecular identifiers for immune sequencing clone quantification. From about 20,000 to 1,000,000 sorted cells, naive CD8 libraries were generated with 10%, 30% or 50% RNA. This clonotype has a count of ten or more. Germline V gene sequence: CDR1 DFQATT, CDR2 SNEGSKA (reference sequence). The germline V and J ends were trimmed by 3 bases and 0 bases, with 7 bases remaining between them. The CDR3 has 13 amino acids. TCRdb reanalysed the PCR reads using MiXCR and keeps one entry per CDR3 protein. Here the sample spans under 650,000 distinct CDR3 sequences, roughly 21% being singletons.

The chain carries TRBV20-1 and TRBJ2-3; D is possibly TRBD2 (6 bases). This sequence was found in a human donor in good health. Some libraries in this study had Jurkat cell RNA spiked in. Sequencing was performed on naive CD8+ T cells from blood, with Jurkat cell RNA spiked in. Subset meaning: FACS-sorted CD8+CD4-CCR7+CD45RA+ naive T cells. As DNA, the CDR3 is TGCAGTGCTAGCGGGGGAAGCACAGATACGCAGTATTTT. It is translated as CSASGGSTDTQYF.